The entry below describes one T cell receptor beta chain. V shed 5 bases, J shed 6 bases, and the junction held 4 bases outside the gene matches. CDR3 size: 14 residues. Germline V gene data show CDR1 as LGHDT and CDR2 as YNNKEL (reference sequence). These data come from a study of early T cells in non-severe SARS-CoV-2 infection. Molecules of cDNA were individually given unique molecular identifiers that were attached to them. TCRdb reanalysed the 5' RACE reads using MiXCR and keeps one entry per CDR3 protein. The repertoire holds some 56,000 distinct CDR3 sequences, about 10% seen once, with 6.5% in the top ten.

This sequence was found in an adult who was a healthcare worker with PCR-confirmed SARS-CoV-2 infection or an uninfected control (not recorded which). The genes are TRBV3-1 and TRBJ2-1; 10 nucleotides align to TRBD2. Input material: whole blood. This chain's CDR3 is CASSFLAGVNEQFF. CDR3 in DNA: TGTGCCAGCAGCTTTCTAGCGGGAGTCAATGAGCAGTTCTTC.